This TCR beta chain was documented in a study of T-cell memory formation after mild COVID-19 (dated by TCRdb to the early 2020s). At the level of the whole study: Most TCR sequence clusters were specific to one of the two donors. T-cell clones expanding and contracting after mild COVID-19 in two donors were tracked by longitudinal TCRalpha and TCRbeta repertoire sequencing. The cohort was made up of two young adult volunteers, one female and one male, who were previously healthy. General conclusions and limits of the study: The second-wave clones that peaked on day 37 were not confirmed to be SARS-CoV-2 specific. Clones that contracted from day 15 to 85 showed balanced CD4/CD8 phenotypes, whereas a second wave of clones that expanded from day 15 to 37 leaned towards CD4+. Only two mild cases were covered in the study, and larger cohorts including severe cases with pre-infection samples were considered necessary. Contracting CD4+ clones were located mainly in the CM and EM memory subsets, whereas CD8+ clones were found to be enriched in EMRA. The detection of some responding clones in pre-infection memory suggests that pre-existing cross-reactive memory T cells joined the SARS-CoV-2 response.

This clonotype occurred many times. Its antigen is currently not known. Per-base qualities were not stored, and no clone one base away is much larger. PBMCs were isolated by Ficoll-Paque density gradient centrifugation. The reads were generated on an Illumina NovaSeq 6000. TCRalpha and TCRbeta cDNA libraries were constructed by 5'RACE with constant-segment primers, with sample barcodes and unique molecular identifiers being introduced. RNA was extracted from every sample with Trizol reagent. Library amplification was performed in two PCR steps, and a second sample barcode and Illumina TruSeq adapters were introduced in the second step. Libraries were sequenced on an Illumina NovaSeq with 2 x 150 bp paired-end reads. On the authors' methods: Demultiplexing of reads and collapsing into UMI-guided consensus sequences were performed with migec v1.2.7. With mixcr v2.1.11, UMI consensuses were aligned to TRA and TRB V and J templates and assembled into clonotypes. Clonotypes were classified as expanded or contracted when called significant by both edgeR and NoisET, with noise models trained on biological replicates. edgeR calls used a false discovery rate-adjusted p below 0.01 and a log2 fold-change threshold of 1. As an exploratory analysis of dynamics, PCA with hierarchical clustering was applied to max-normalized trajectories of the 1000 most abundant clonotypes. Each responding clone was given a CD4 or CD8 phenotype based on the CD4+ and CD8+ repertoires, which had been sequenced separately. The public reads were reprocessed in TCRdb via fastp at Q25 and MiXCR, keeping in-frame beta chains. CDR3 protein sequences are deduplicated, and each keeps its most common genes and DNA. The V and J calls come from TCRdb's annotation, not from the publication. Counted in this sample were some 450,000 distinct CDR3 sequences; more than 15% of them appeared once. The ten top clones hold roughly 21% of the sample.

Counted from cysteine to phenylalanine, this CDR3 has 13 amino acids. Only the CDR3 DNA stays, 39 bases, in frame from base 1. Deletion took 5 bases off V and 10 bases off J, with a span of 17 bases between the germline ends. Reading the germline V gene (reference sequence) gives CDR1 MNHEY and CDR2 SMNVEV. Here the chain combines TRBV27 and TRBJ1-1; a weak D assignment points to TRBD1 (5 bases agree). This TCR was recovered from a man between 18 and 29 years old who had mild COVID-19 (a few samples of this study predate the infection). The sample titles of this study are shuffled in the database, so cell type and time point are left out; the donor was told from shared clones. The sequenced material came from PBMCs or a T cell subset sorted from them (not recorded which). The bases read TGTGCCAGCAGTCCGACCTTGGGGGGGGGAGCTTTCTTT. Translated, this gives CASSPTLGGGAFF.